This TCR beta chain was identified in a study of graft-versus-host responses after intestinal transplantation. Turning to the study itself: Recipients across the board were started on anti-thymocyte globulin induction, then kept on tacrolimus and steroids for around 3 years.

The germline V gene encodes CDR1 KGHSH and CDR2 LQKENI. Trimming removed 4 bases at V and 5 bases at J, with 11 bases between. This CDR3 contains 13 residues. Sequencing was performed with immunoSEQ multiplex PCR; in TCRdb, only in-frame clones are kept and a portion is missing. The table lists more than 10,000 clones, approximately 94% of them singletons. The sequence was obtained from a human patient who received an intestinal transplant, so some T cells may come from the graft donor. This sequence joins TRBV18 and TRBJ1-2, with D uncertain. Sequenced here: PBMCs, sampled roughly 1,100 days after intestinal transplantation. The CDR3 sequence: CASSRGQEYGYTF. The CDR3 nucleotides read TGTGCCAGCTCACGAGGGCAGGAGTATGGCTACACCTTC.